The 10 T cell receptor beta chains listed next were all sequenced from one sample in a study of blood T cell repertoires in COVID-19. Profiling relied on immunoSEQ multiplex PCR, and the TCRdb table lists in-frame clones only, not all of them. The sample consists of around 250,000 clones, roughly nine tenths of them appearing once. The sequencing input was peripheral blood. These receptors all come from a man aged 60 to 75 with acute or convalescent COVID-19.

This chain links TRBV6-5 with TRBJ1-1; 8 nucleotides line up with TRBD1. Germline CDR1 and CDR2: MNHEY and SVGAGI. V trimming: 5 bases; J trimming: 3 bases; junction bases outside the gene matches: 8. The CDR3 length is 15 residues. The CDR3 coding sequence is TGTGCCAGCAGTCCACGTTACAGGGGGGACACTGAAGCTTTCTTT. It translates to CASSPRYRGDTEAFF.

This chain links TRBV4-1 with TRBJ2-3; 9 nucleotides match TRBD1. Germline values: CDR1 MGHRA, CDR2 YSYEKL. V gave up 2 bases and J gave up 4 bases; unmatched junction bases: 1. This CDR3 is 14 amino acids long. The chain's CDR3 is CASSQRTGADTQYF. The DNA for the CDR3 is TGCGCCAGCAGCCAAAGGACAGGGGCAGATACGCAGTATTTT.

This clone was detected once. The genes are TRBV5-8 and TRBJ2-1; 14 nucleotides line up with TRBD2. Unmatched junction bases numbered 12, after V lost 4 bases and J lost 12 bases. Germline CDR1 reads SGHTS; CDR2 reads YDEGEE. The CDR3 consists of 16 residues. The CDR3 sequence is CASSPRLAGGPKGQFF. The CDR3 DNA is TGTGCCAGCAGCCCTCGACTAGCGGGAGGGCCTAAGGGGCAGTTCTTC.

The gene calls are TRBV7-9 and TRBJ2-7; TRBD2 matches 10 bases. The CDR3 is 15 amino acids. Germline V gene lookup returns CDR1 SEHNR and CDR2 FQNEAQ (reference sequence). Losses at the gene ends were 5 bases for V and 11 bases for J; bases not matched to a gene: 15. This chain's CDR3 is CASSARRGLAGEEYF. CDR3 bases: TGTGCCAGCAGCGCCCGAAGAGGTCTAGCGGGAGAGGAGTACTTC. Looking up the rest from reference TRBV7-9 and TRBJ2-7 gives the full variable domain: DTGVSQNPRHKITKRGQNVTFRCDPISEHNRLYWYRQTLGQGPEFLTYFQNEAQLEKSRLLSDRFSAERPKGSFSTLEIQRTEQGDSAMYLCASSARRGLAGEEYFGPGTRLTVT.

The chain employs TRBV14 and TRBJ2-3; D is unclear. Deletions cut 0 bases from V and 11 bases from J, with 15 bases between. The CDR3 covers 14 residues. Germline assignment: CDR1 SGHDN and CDR2 FVKESK. CDR3 nucleotide sequence: TGTGCCAGCAGCCAAGATGAAACTACACACGGGCAGTATTTT. Its translation: CASSQDETTHGQYF.

The chain carries TRBV28 and TRBJ1-4; a weak D match, TRBD1 (6 bases). CDR3 size: 16 residues. V gave up 7 bases and J gave up 0 bases, with 15 bases separating them. Germline CDR1 is MDHEN and CDR2 is SYDVKM. The CDR3 DNA is TGTGCCAGCATTCCTGCAGGGGCCTCAACTAATGAAAAACTGTTTTTT. Translation: CASIPAGASTNEKLFF.

A single count supports this clone. The chain combines TRBV5-1 with TRBJ2-3; maybe TRBD2 (6 bases). The CDR3 has 14 amino acids. V was pared by 3 bases and J by 6 bases, with 14 bases between. The germline V gene encodes CDR1 SGHRS and CDR2 YFSETQ. This CDR3 reads CASSWIGRGDTQYF. The CDR3 DNA reads TGCGCCAGCAGCTGGATTGGCCGGGGGGATACGCAGTATTTT.

The V and J genes are TRBV7-9 and TRBJ1-1; D remains ambiguous. Trimming took off 1 base at V and 1 base at J, with 7 bases between the two ends. Germline assignment: CDR1 SEHNR and CDR2 FQNEAQ (reference sequence). The CDR3 consists of 14 residues. CDR3 in DNA: TGTGCCAGCAGCTTAGATGCAGAGAACACTGAAGCTTTCTTT. Translated, it gives CASSLDAENTEAFF.

The chain recombines TRBV18 with TRBJ1-2, with unresolved D. Germline CDR1 reads KGHSH; CDR2 reads LQKENI. V was pared by 6 bases and J by 3 bases, with 5 bases between. The CDR3 extends over 11 amino acids. This CDR3 reads CASSGDYGYTF. The CDR3, as DNA: TGTGCCAGCTCGGGAGACTATGGCTACACCTTC. The full variable domain, rest sourced from reference TRBV18 and TRBJ1-2, is NAGVMQNPRHLVRRRGQEARLRCSPMKGHSHVYWYRQLPEEGLKFMVYLQKENIIDESGMPKERFSAEFPKEGPSILRIQQVVRGDSAAYFCASSGDYGYTFGSGTRLTVV.

There are a few counts of this clone. The V and J genes are TRBV28 and TRBJ1-6; 11 bases are shared with TRBD1. Germline CDR1 is MDHEN and CDR2 is SYDVKM. This CDR3 region has 15 residues. V lost 3 bases and J lost 7; bases outside the gene matches: 2. CDR3: CASSLWDRGNSPLHF. The CDR3 region has the DNA TGTGCCAGCAGTTTGTGGGACAGGGGGAATTCACCCCTCCACTTT.